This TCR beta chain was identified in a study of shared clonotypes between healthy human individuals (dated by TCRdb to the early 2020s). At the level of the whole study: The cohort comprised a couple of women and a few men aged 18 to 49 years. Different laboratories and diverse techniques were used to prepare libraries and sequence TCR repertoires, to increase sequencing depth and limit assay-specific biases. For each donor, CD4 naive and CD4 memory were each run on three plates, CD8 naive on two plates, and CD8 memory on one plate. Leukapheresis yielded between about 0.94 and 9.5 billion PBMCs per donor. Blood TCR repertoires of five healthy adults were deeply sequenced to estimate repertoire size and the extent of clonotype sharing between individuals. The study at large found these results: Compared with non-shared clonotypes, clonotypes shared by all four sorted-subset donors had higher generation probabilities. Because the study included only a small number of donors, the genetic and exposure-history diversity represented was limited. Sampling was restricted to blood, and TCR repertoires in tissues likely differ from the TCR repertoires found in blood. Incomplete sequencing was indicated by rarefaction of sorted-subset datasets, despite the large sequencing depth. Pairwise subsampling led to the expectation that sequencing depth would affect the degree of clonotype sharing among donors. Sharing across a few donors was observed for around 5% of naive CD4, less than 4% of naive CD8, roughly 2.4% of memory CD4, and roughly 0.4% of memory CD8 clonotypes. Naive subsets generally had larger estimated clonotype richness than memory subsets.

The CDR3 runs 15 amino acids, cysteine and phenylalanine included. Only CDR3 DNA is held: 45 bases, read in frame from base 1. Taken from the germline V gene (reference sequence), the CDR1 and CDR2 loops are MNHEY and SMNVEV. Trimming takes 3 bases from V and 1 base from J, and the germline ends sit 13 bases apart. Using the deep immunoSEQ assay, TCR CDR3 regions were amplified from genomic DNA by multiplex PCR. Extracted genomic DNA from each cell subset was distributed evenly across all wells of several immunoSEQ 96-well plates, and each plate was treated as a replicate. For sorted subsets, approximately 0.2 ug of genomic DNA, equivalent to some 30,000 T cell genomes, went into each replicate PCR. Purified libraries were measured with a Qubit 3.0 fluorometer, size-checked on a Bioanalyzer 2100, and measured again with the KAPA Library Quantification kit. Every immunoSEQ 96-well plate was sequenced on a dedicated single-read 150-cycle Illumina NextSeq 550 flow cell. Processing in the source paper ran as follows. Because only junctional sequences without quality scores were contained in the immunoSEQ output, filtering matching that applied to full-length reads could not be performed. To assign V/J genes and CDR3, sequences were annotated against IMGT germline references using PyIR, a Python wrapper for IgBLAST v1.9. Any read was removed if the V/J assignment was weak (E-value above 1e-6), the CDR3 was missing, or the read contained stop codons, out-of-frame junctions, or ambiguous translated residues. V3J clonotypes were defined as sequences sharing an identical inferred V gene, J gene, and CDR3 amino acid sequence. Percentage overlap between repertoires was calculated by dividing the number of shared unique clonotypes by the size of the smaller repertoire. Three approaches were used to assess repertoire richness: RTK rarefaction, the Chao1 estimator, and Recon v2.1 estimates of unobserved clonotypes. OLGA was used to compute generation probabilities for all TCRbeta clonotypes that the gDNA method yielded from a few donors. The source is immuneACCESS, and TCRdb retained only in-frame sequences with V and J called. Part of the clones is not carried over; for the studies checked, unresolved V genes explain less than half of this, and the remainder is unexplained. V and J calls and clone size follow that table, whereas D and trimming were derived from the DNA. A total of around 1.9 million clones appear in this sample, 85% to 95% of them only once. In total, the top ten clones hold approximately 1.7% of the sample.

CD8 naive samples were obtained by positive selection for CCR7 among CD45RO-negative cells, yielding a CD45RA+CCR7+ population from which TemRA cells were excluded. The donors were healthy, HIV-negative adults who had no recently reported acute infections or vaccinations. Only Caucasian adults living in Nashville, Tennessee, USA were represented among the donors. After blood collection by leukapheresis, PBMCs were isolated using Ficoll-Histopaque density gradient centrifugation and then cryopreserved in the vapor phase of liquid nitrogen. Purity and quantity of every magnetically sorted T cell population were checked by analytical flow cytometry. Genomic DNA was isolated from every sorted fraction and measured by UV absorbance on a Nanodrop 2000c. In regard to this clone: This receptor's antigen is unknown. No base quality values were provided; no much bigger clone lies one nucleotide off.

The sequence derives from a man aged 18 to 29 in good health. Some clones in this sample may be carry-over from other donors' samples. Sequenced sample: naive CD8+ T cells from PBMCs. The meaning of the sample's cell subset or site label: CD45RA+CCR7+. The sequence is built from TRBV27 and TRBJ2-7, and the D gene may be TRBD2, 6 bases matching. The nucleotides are TGTGCCAGCAGTTTTTTGCGGGGCAATTCCTACGAGCAGTACTTC. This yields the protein CASSFLRGNSYEQYF.